This paragraph reports one T cell receptor beta chain. CDR3 size: 16 residues. Between the trimmed V and J ends, which lost 4 bases and 0 bases, there was a span of 10 bases. Germline V CDR1 and CDR2: MNHEY, SVGAGI. This record belongs to a study of T cell changes during pregnancy in multiple sclerosis. Assay: immunoSEQ multiplex PCR; the TCRdb copy retains only in-frame clones and omits some. The sample lists nearly 60,000 clones; about 90% were seen once. The material was CD4+ T cells from peripheral blood mononuclear cells, obtained after pregnancy. The gene calls are TRBV6-5 and TRBJ1-6; D not certain. The source is a female donor in good health, enrolled as a control in a pregnancy study. The chain's CDR3 is CASSSTPDSYNSPLHF. DNA for the CDR3: TGTGCCAGCAGTTCTACCCCTGACTCCTATAATTCACCCCTCCACTTT.